Here is one TCR beta chain with its context. Its antigen remains undetermined. Per-base quality was not reported, and no clone a single base away is much larger than it. These data come from a study of blood T cell repertoires in COVID-19 (dated by TCRdb to 2018 to 2021). Broadly, across the study: Samples from collaborators originated in the United States, Italy and Spain and spanned both the acute and convalescent phases of COVID-19. The repertoires were released in a freely available public database meant as a resource for research on the immune response to SARS-CoV-2. HLA class I and class II types, where available, came from metadata supplied by the sample provider rather than from assay-based typing. Samples came from the ongoing ImmuneRACE study (first 160 participants) plus 1,254 subjects from 6 global collaborators. The dataset comprised deeply sampled blood TCRbeta repertoires from subjects exposed to, actively infected with, or recovered from COVID-19. Nearly every sample came with metadata listing a de-identified subject ID, COVID-19 status, age in years and sex. The prospective study material was composed of cDNA or gDNA derived from T cells, B-cell-depleted T cells, or PBMCs.

The immunoSEQ Assay, a bias-controlled multiplex PCR, was used to amplify TCRbeta CDR3 regions from genomic DNA. The source study handled its data this way. Within the assay, amplification of reference gene primers was used to estimate how many nucleated cells each sample contained. To quantify the absolute abundance of each unique TCRbeta CDR3 rearrangement, sequence reads were collapsed and filtered. For each sample, productive Simpson clonality was calculated as the square root of Simpson's diversity index over productive rearrangements. TCRdb stores this immuneACCESS table with in-frame sequences only. Part of the clones is absent; in the studies checked, under half of the shortfall reflects unresolved V genes, and no reason is known for the rest. For V, J and clone size, that table is used; D and trimming come from the DNA. The sample table shows 150,000 to 200,000 clones, and more than 65% are seen once. About a sixth of the sample comes from the top ten.

Broader findings and caveats from the paper: Clinical and demographic metadata were provided uncurated, with the amount varying by source and participant.

The CDR3 holds 14 amino acids from the cysteine to the phenylalanine. Of all the DNA, just the CDR3 is kept, 42 bases in frame from base 1. The germline V gene encodes CDR1 KGHSH and CDR2 LQKENI. V is reduced by 3 bases and J by 5 bases, leaving a spacing of 13 bases between them. Participants in the prospective study were enrolled through a virtual design, were aged 18 to 89 years, and lived in roughly 25 United States geographic areas. In the prospective study, participants were assigned to cohorts based on the clinical history participants reported in a screening survey and a study questionnaire. Each participant in the prospective study had whole blood, serum and a nasopharyngeal or oropharyngeal swab collected by mobile phlebotomists. Over an approximately 2-month period, participants in the prospective study had the option of providing additional blood draws and questionnaires. Before DNA extraction, blood samples from the prospective study were shipped at room temperature or frozen.

The clonotype comes from a woman in her fifties or sixties with acute COVID-19. The sample consisted of PBMCs or T cells enriched from blood (not recorded which). The sequence links TRBV18 to TRBJ2-5; TRBD2 is possibly the D segment (6 matching bases). Here the CDR3 is given as CASSPPRREETQYF. The nucleotide sequence reads TGTGCCAGCTCACCGCCCCGGAGGGAGGAGACCCAGTACTTC.